This T cell receptor (beta chain) was identified during a study of identical twins. Germline trimming cut 5 bases from V and 6 bases from J; bases unmatched to any gene: 7. CDR1 and CDR2 from the germline V gene are SEHNR and FQNEAQ (reference sequence). The CDR3 totals 14 residues. Using its own MiXCR run on the 5' RACE reads, TCRdb lists one record per CDR3 protein. The sample lists under 300,000 distinct CDR3 sequences, around 6.5% occurring once. This clonotype has more than one count but fewer than ten. Its antigen remains unidentified. Study results and limitations: High-abundance cord blood beta clonotypes had fewer insertions; memory repertoires showed none.

The sample was also linked to a second study, of T cells expressing NK-cell markers. From that paper: Sorted CD3+CD56+NKG2C+, CD3+CD56+NKG2C- and CD3+CD56-NKG2C+ T cells supplied TCR beta repertoires.

The V gene is TRBV7-9, the J gene TRBJ2-7; 10 positions agree with TRBD2. Source material: CD8+ T cells sorted from blood. The sequence came from a woman aged 18-29 years in good health. The CDR3 coding sequence is TGTGCCAGCAGCCCCCGTAGCGGGGGGTTCGAGCAGTACTTC. Its translation: CASSPRSGGFEQYF.